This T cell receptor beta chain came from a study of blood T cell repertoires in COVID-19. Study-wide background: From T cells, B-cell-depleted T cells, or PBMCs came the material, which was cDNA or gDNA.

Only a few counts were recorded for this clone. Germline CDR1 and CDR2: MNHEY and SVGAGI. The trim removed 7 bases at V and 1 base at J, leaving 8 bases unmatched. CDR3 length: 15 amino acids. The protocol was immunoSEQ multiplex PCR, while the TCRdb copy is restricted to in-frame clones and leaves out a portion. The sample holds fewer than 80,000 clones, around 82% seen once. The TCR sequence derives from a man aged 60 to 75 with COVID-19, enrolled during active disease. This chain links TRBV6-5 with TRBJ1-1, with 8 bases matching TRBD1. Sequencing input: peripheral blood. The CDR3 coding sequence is TGTGCCAGCATCCCGCCGGACAGGGCGAACACTGAAGCTTTCTTT. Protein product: CASIPPDRANTEAFF.